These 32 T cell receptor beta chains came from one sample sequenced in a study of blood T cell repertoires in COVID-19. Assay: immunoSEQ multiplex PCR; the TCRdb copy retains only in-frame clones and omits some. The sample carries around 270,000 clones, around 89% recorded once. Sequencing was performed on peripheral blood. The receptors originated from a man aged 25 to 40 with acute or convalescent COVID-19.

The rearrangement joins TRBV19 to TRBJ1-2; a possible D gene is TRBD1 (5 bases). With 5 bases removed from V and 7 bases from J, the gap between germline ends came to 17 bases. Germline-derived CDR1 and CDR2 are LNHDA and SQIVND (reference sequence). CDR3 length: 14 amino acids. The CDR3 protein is CASSGAPGGVGYTF. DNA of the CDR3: TGTGCCAGTAGTGGGGCGCCCGGGGGAGTTGGCTACACCTTC.

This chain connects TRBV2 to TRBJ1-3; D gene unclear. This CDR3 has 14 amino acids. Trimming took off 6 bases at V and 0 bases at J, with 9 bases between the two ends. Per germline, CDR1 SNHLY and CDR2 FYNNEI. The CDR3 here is CASSPQSSGNTIYF. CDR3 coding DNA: TGTGCCAGCAGCCCACAGAGCTCTGGAAACACCATATATTTT.

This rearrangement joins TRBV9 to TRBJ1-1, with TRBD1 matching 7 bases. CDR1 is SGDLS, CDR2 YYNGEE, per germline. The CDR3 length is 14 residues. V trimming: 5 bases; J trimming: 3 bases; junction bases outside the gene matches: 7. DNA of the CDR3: TGTGCCAGCAGTCCAGGGGGTTGGGACACTGAAGCTTTCTTT. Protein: CASSPGGWDTEAFF. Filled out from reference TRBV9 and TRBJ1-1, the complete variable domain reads DSGVTQTPKHLITATGQRVTLRCSPRSGDLSVYWYQQSLDQGLQFLIQYYNGEERAKGNILERFSAQQFPDLHSELNLSSLELGDSALYFCASSPGGWDTEAFFGQGTRLTVV.

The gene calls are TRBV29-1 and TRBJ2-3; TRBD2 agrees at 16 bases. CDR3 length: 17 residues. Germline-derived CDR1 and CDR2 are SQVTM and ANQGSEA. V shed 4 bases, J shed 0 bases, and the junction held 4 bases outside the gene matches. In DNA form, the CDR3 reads TGCAGCGTTGTGGGACTAGCGGGAGGGGGGAGCACAGATACGCAGTATTTT. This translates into CSVVGLAGGGSTDTQYF.

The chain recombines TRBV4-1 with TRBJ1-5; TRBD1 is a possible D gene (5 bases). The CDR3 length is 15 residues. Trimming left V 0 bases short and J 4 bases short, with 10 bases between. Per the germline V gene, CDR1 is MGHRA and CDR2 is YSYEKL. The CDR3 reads CASSQDQAGNQPQHF. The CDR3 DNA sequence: TGCGCCAGCAGCCAAGATCAGGCAGGGAATCAGCCCCAGCATTTT.

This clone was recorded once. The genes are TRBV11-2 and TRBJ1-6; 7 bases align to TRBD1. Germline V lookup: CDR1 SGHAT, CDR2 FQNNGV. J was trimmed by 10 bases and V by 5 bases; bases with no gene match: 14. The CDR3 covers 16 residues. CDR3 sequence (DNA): TGTGCCAGCAGCGCCCAGACAGGGCCCCAGGGATCACCCCTCCACTTT. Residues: CASSAQTGPQGSPLHF.

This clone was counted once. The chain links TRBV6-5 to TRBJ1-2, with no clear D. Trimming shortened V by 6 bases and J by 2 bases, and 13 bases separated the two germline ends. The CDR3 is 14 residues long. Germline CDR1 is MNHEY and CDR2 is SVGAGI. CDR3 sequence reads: CASRTQTGNYGYTF. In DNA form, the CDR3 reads TGTGCCAGCAGGACCCAGACGGGGAACTATGGCTACACCTTC.

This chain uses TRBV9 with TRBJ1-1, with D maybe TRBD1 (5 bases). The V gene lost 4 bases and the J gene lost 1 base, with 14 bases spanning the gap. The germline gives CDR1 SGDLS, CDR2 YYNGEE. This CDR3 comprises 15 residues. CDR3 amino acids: CASSPRGRGNTEAFF. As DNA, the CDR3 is TGTGCCAGCAGCCCACGTGGGAGGGGGAACACTGAAGCTTTCTTT. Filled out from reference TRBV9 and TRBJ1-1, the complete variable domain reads DSGVTQTPKHLITATGQRVTLRCSPRSGDLSVYWYQQSLDQGLQFLIQYYNGEERAKGNILERFSAQQFPDLHSELNLSSLELGDSALYFCASSPRGRGNTEAFFGQGTRLTVV.

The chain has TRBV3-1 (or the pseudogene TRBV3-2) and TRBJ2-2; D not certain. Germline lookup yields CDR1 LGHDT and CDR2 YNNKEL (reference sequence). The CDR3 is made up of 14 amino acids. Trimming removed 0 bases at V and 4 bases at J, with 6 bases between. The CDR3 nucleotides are TGTGCCAGCAGCCAAGATTTCTTCACCGGGGAGCTGTTTTTT. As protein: CASSQDFFTGELFF.

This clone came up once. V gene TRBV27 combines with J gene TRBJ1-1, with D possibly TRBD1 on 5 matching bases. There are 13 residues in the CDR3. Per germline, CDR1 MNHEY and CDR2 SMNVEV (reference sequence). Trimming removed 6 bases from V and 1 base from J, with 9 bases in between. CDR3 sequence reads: CASSRQWNTEAFF. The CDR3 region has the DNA TGTGCCAGCAGCCGACAGTGGAACACTGAAGCTTTCTTT.

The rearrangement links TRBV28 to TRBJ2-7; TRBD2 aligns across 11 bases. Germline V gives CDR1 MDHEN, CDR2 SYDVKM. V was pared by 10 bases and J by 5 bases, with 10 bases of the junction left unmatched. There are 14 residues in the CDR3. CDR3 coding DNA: TGTGCCACATCCGTTCTAGCGGGAGGACACGAGCAGTACTTC. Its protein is CATSVLAGGHEQYF.

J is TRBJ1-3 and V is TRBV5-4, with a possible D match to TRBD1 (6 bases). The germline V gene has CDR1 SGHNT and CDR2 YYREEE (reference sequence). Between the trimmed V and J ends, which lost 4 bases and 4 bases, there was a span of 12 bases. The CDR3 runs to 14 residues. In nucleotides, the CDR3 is TGTGCCAGCAGCCCGCAGGGGTTAGGAAACACCATATATTTT. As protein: CASSPQGLGNTIYF. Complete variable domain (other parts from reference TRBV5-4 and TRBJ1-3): ETGVTQSPTHLIKTRGQQVTLRCSSQSGHNTVSWYQQALGQGPQFIFQYYREEENGRGNFPPRFSGLQFPNYSSELNVNALELDDSALYLCASSPQGLGNTIYFGEGSWLTVV.

The CDR3 region is CASSSPGVLSTDTQYF. The CDR3 DNA follows: TGTGCCAGCAGCTCGCCGGGGGTATTAAGCACAGATACGCAGTATTTT. The rearrangement joins TRBV5-4 to TRBJ2-3; tentatively, D is TRBD2 (6 bases). The CDR3 has 16 residues. The germline gives CDR1 SGHNT, CDR2 YYREEE (reference sequence). Trimming took 3 bases from V and 0 from J, leaving 14 bases between them.

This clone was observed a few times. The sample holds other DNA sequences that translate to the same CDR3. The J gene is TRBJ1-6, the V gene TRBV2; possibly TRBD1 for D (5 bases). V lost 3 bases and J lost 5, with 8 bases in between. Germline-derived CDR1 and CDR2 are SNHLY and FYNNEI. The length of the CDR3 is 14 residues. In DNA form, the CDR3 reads TGTGCCAGCAGTGAGGCAGGGAATAATTCACCCCTCCACTTT. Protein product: CASSEAGNNSPLHF.

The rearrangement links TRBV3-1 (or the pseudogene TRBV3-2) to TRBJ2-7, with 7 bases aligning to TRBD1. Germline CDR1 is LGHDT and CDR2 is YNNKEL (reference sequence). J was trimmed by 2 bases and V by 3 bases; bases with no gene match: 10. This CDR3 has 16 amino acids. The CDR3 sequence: CASSQPRQGVTYEQYF. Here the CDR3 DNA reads TGTGCCAGCAGCCAGCCCAGACAGGGCGTAACCTACGAGCAGTACTTC.

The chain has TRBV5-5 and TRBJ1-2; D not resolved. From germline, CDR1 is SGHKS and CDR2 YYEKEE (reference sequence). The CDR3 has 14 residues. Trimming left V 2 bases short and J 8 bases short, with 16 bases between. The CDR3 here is CASSLSLGTQGYTF. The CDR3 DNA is TGTGCCAGCAGCTTATCCCTGGGCACGCAGGGCTACACCTTC.

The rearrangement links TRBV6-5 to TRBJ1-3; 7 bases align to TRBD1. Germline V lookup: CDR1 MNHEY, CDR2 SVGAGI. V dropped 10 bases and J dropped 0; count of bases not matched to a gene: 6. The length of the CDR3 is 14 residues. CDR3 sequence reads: CAIGTAYSGNTIYF. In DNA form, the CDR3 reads TGTGCCATTGGGACAGCTTACTCTGGAAACACCATATATTTT.

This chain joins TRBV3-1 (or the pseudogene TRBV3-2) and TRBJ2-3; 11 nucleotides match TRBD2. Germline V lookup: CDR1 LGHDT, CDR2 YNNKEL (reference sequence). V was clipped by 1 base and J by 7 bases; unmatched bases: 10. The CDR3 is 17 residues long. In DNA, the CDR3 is TGTGCCAGCAGCCAAGTTTACTCTAGCGGGGGGCCGAATACGCAGTATTTT. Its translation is CASSQVYSSGGPNTQYF.

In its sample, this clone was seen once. Written as DNA, the CDR3 is TGCGCCAGCGTACCCAGGGTAAAGACTAGCAATCAGCCCCAGCATTTT. Its translation is CASVPRVKTSNQPQHF. The rearrangement joins TRBV23-1 to TRBJ1-5; TRBD1 is a possible D gene (5 bases). TRBV23-1 is an open reading frame whose function is uncertain. V was clipped by 8 bases and J by 0 bases, with 17 bases between them. The CDR3 covers 16 residues.

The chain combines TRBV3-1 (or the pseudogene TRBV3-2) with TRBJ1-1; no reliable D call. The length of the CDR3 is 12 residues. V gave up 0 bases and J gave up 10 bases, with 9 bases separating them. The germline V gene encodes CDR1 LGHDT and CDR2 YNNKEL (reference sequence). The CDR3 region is CASSQETGRAFF. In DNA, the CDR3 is TGTGCCAGCAGCCAAGAAACGGGAAGAGCTTTCTTT.

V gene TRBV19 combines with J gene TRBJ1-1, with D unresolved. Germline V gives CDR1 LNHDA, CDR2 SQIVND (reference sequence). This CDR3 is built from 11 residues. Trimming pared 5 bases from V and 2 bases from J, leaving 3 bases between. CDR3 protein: CASSLNTEAFF. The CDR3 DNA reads TGTGCCAGTAGTCTTAACACTGAAGCTTTCTTT.

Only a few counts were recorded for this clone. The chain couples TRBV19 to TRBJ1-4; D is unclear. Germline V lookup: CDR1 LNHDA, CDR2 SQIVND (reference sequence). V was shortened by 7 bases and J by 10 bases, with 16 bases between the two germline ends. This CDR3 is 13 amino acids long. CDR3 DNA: TGTGCCAGTAAAAGATCGGAGGCGGGAAAACTGTTTTTT. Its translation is CASKRSEAGKLFF.

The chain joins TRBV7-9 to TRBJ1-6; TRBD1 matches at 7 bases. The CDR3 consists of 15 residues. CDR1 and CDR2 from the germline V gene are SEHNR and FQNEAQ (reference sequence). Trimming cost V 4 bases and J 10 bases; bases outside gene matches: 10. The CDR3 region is CASSSTHRGGSPLHF. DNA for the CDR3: TGTGCCAGCAGCTCCACCCACAGGGGAGGATCACCCCTCCACTTT.

The CDR3 sequence is CASSTGVLGDTQYF. The CDR3 nucleotides are TGTGCCAGTAGTACGGGAGTGCTAGGAGATACGCAGTATTTT. This chain uses TRBV19 with TRBJ2-3; TRBD2 is a possible D gene (6 bases). The CDR3 is 14 amino acids. CDR1 LNHDA and CDR2 SQIVND come from the germline V gene (reference sequence). V lost 4 bases to trimming and J lost 5 bases, with 13 bases between them.

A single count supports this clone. CDR3 coding DNA: TGTGCCTGGAAGTTCAGCTCCTATAATTCACCCCTCCACTTT. Translated: CAWKFSSYNSPLHF. The rearrangement links TRBV30 to TRBJ1-6, with unresolved D. Germline loops: CDR1 GTSNPN, CDR2 SVGIG (reference sequence). This CDR3 region has 14 residues. Trimming cost V 4 bases and J 0 bases, with 7 bases left between them.

The CDR3 DNA follows: TGTGCCAGCAGCACTTCGGGGACTAGCAACAATGAGCAGTTCTTC. Its translation: CASSTSGTSNNEQFF. This rearrangement joins TRBV7-9 to TRBJ2-1, with 9 positions matching TRBD2. The CDR3 contains 15 residues. V shed 5 bases and J 5 bases; nucleotides not matched to a gene: 7. Germline assignment: CDR1 SEHNR and CDR2 FQNEAQ (reference sequence).

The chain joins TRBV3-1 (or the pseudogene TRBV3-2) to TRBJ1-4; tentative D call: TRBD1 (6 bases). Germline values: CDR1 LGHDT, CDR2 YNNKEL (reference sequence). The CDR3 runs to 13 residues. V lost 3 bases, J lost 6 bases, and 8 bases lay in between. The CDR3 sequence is CASSQAGDEKLFF. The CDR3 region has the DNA TGTGCCAGCAGCCAGGCAGGGGATGAAAAACTGTTTTTT.

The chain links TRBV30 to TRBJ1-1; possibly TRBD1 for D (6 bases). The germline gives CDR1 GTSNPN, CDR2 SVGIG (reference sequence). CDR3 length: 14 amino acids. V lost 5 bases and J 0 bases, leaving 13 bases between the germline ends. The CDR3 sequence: CAWEPGTLNTEAFF. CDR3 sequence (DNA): TGTGCCTGGGAGCCCGGGACACTGAACACTGAAGCTTTCTTT.

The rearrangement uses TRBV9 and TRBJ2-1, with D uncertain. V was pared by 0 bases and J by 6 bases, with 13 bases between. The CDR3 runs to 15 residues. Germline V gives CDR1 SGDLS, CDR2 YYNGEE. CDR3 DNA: TGTGCCAGCAGCGTAGCAAATAGTTACGGCAATGAGCAGTTCTTC. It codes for CASSVANSYGNEQFF.

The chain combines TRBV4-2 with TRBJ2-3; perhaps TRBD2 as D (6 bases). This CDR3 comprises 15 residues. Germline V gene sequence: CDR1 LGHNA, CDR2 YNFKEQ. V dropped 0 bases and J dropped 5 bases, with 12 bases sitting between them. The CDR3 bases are TGTGCCAGCAGCCAAGACCCCGGAGGGCTAGATACGCAGTATTTT. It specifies CASSQDPGGLDTQYF.

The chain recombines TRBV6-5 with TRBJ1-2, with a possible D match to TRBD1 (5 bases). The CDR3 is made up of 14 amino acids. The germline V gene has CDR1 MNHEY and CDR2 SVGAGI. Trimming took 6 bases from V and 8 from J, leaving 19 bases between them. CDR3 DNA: TGTGCCAGCAGCGTTGAAAAAGGGGTTGGCGGCTACACCTTC. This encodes CASSVEKGVGGYTF.

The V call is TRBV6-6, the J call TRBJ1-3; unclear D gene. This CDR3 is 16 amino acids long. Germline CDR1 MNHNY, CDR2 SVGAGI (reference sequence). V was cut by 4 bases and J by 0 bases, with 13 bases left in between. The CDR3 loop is CASSFLAGSSGNTIYF. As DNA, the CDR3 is TGTGCCAGCAGTTTCTTGGCAGGCTCCTCTGGAAACACCATATATTTT.